These 18 T cell receptor beta chains were all obtained from the same sample, sequenced in a study of blood T cell repertoires in COVID-19. Clones were sequenced by immunoSEQ multiplex PCR, and TCRdb holds only the in-frame ones, with some missing. This table holds approximately 430,000 clones, roughly 90% found once. Specimen: peripheral blood. The receptors originated from a woman in her twenties or thirties with active or convalescent COVID-19.

In its sample, this clone was seen once. The chain employs TRBV19 and TRBJ2-1; 11 nucleotides line up with TRBD2. The CDR3 extends over 17 amino acids. V gave up 4 bases and J gave up 3 bases; unmatched junction bases: 8. In germline, CDR1 is LNHDA, CDR2 SQIVND (reference sequence). CDR3 nucleotides: TGTGCCAGTAGTACTTGGGCTAGCGGGGGGATCTACAATGAGCAGTTCTTC. Protein product: CASSTWASGGIYNEQFF.

This clone was counted a few times. The chain carries TRBV5-4 and TRBJ2-3, with a possible D match to TRBD1 (5 bases). Between the trimmed V and J ends, which lost 4 bases and 0 bases, there was a span of 9 bases. The V gene's germline CDR1 is SGHNT and CDR2 YYREEE (reference sequence). This CDR3 is 14 amino acids long. In DNA form, the CDR3 reads TGTGCCAGCAGCGCCGACAGAAGCACAGATACGCAGTATTTT. It specifies CASSADRSTDTQYF.

The chain carries TRBV6-5 and TRBJ1-6, with 8 bases aligning to TRBD1. The CDR3 runs 15 residues. The V gene end was trimmed by 2 bases and the J gene end by 8 bases; junction bases not matched to a gene: 5. From germline, CDR1 is MNHEY and CDR2 SVGAGI. The CDR3 sequence is CASSYLDRAYSPLHF. The CDR3 DNA follows: TGTGCCAGCAGTTACCTGGACAGGGCCTATTCACCCCTCCACTTT.

V and J are TRBV7-6 and TRBJ2-5, with D hard to call. This CDR3 is built from 15 residues. CDR1 is SGHVS, CDR2 FNYEAQ, per germline. V dropped 1 base and J dropped 1 base, with 10 bases sitting between them. The CDR3 DNA sequence: TGTGCCAGCAGCTTAGATGGTCGGGTCCAAGAGACCCAGTACTTC. Translation gives CASSLDGRVQETQYF.

This clone appeared once. J is TRBJ1-6 and V is TRBV7-6, with D hard to call. Trimming removed 1 base at V and 7 bases at J, with 11 bases between. Germline CDR1 and CDR2: SGHVS and FNYEAQ. The CDR3 totals 15 residues. The CDR3 is CASSLETGYNSPLHF. CDR3 DNA sequence: TGTGCCAGCAGCTTAGAGACGGGGTACAATTCACCCCTCCACTTT.

This chain links TRBV19 with TRBJ1-6; the match to TRBD1 covers 7 bases. After removal of 3 bases from V and 6 bases from J, the junction contained 8 bases not matched to a gene. The CDR3 loop spans 16 amino acids. The germline CDR1 and CDR2 sequences are LNHDA and SQIVND (reference sequence). In DNA, the CDR3 is TGTGCCAGTAGTATCGGTCATGGGACAGCTAATTCACCCCTCCACTTT. As protein: CASSIGHGTANSPLHF.

The rearrangement uses TRBV11-2 and TRBJ2-3; D is possibly TRBD1 (8 bases). The germline CDR1 and CDR2 sequences are SGHAT and FQNNGV. The V gene lost 6 bases and the J gene lost 2 bases, with 24 bases spanning the gap. The CDR3 runs 18 residues. CDR3: CASRSPTKTGDYTDTQYF. CDR3 DNA sequence: TGTGCCAGCAGATCCCCTACCAAGACAGGGGACTACACAGATACGCAGTATTTT.

In DNA, the CDR3 is TGTGCCAGCAGCGTAGTGGGCAGGGCTAGCACAGATACGCAGTATTTT. Translating gives CASSVVGRASTDTQYF. The chain couples TRBV9 to TRBJ2-3, with D perhaps TRBD1 (5 bases). Trimming cost V 0 bases and J 0 bases, with 11 bases left between them. Germline CDR1 is SGDLS and CDR2 is YYNGEE. The CDR3 covers 16 residues.

The chain combines TRBV18 with TRBJ1-1; TRBD1 might be the D (5 bases). This CDR3 region has 15 residues. Trimming removed 2 bases from V and 4 bases from J, with 14 bases in between. Per the germline V gene, CDR1 is KGHSH and CDR2 is LQKENI. The CDR3 spells CASSPSAGSGTEAFF. The CDR3 coding sequence is TGTGCCAGCTCACCAAGTGCAGGGTCCGGCACTGAAGCTTTCTTT. Full variable domain (missing parts from reference TRBV18 and TRBJ1-1): NAGVMQNPRHLVRRRGQEARLRCSPMKGHSHVYWYRQLPEEGLKFMVYLQKENIIDESGMPKERFSAEFPKEGPSILRIQQVVRGDSAAYFCASSPSAGSGTEAFFGQGTRLTVV.

This clone was seen only once. This sequence joins TRBV25-1 and TRBJ2-2; TRBD1 aligns across 9 bases. CDR1 MGHDK and CDR2 SYGVNS come from the germline V gene. CDR3 length: 18 amino acids. V lost 4 bases, J lost 1 base, and 10 bases stayed unmatched. The CDR3, as DNA: TGTGCCAGCAGTGCCCGGACAGGGGAATGGATGAACACCGGGGAGCTGTTTTTT. It codes for CASSARTGEWMNTGELFF.

CDR3 protein: CAISDVTGGNQPQHF. DNA of the CDR3: TGTGCCATCAGTGACGTGACAGGGGGCAATCAGCCCCAGCATTTT. The chain recombines TRBV10-3 with TRBJ1-5, with 8 bases fitting TRBD1. This CDR3 comprises 15 residues. Trimming cost V 3 bases and J 2 bases; bases outside gene matches: 3. Germline CDR1 reads ENHRY; CDR2 reads SYGVKD.

The CDR3 bases are TGTGCCACCAGCAGATCCGGACAGGGAGAGTACGAAAAACTGTTTTTT. Amino acids: CATSRSGQGEYEKLFF. The rearrangement joins TRBV15 to TRBJ1-4; TRBD1 aligns across 8 bases. The germline V gene has CDR1 LNHNV and CDR2 YYDKDF (reference sequence). There are 16 residues in the CDR3. V shed 2 bases, J shed 8 bases, and the junction held 10 bases outside the gene matches.

The chain uses TRBV6-5 and TRBJ2-7, with 8 bases lining up with TRBD1. The CDR3 has 14 amino acids. Trimming cost V 6 bases and J 5 bases; bases outside gene matches: 9. Germline CDR1 MNHEY, CDR2 SVGAGI. The CDR3 DNA follows: TGTGCCAGCAGCCTGGACAGGGCCCGGAACGAGCAGTACTTC. Translating it yields CASSLDRARNEQYF.

CDR3 region: CASKSGGTYEQYF. The CDR3 DNA follows: TGTGCCAGCAAAAGCGGGGGCACCTACGAGCAGTACTTC. The gene calls are TRBV13 and TRBJ2-7; TRBD2 matches 8 bases. The CDR3 loop spans 13 amino acids. With V trimmed by 7 bases and J by 2 bases, 4 bases remained unmatched. The V gene's germline CDR1 is PRHDT and CDR2 FYEKMQ (reference sequence).

The chain carries TRBV2 and TRBJ1-2, with a possible D match to TRBD1 (5 bases). V was trimmed by 1 base and J by 5 bases, leaving 17 bases between them. This CDR3 is built from 16 residues. Per the germline V gene, CDR1 is SNHLY and CDR2 is FYNNEI. CDR3 sequence reads: CASSEGGRGPLYGYTF. DNA for the CDR3: TGTGCCAGCAGTGAAGGGGGGAGGGGACCCCTTTATGGCTACACCTTC.

The chain uses TRBV7-8 and TRBJ2-7, with D possibly being TRBD2 (5 bases). V dropped 3 bases and J dropped 2 bases, with 17 bases sitting between them. The germline V gene has CDR1 SGHVS and CDR2 FQNEAQ. The CDR3 consists of 16 residues. As DNA, the CDR3 is TGTGCCAGCAGCTTGCCCTCGGGGTCGCTTGCCTACGAGCAGTACTTC. Residues: CASSLPSGSLAYEQYF.

With regard to this clone: This CDR3 is also generated by other DNA sequences in the sample. The V and J genes are TRBV5-1 and TRBJ2-2; possibly TRBD1 for D (6 bases). The CDR3 spans 15 residues. Germline V gene sequence: CDR1 SGHRS, CDR2 YFSETQ. Trimming took 4 bases from V and 0 from J, leaving 10 bases between them. The CDR3 DNA reads TGCGCCAGCAGCCCCCGGACAGCGAACACCGGGGAGCTGTTTTTT. Translation gives CASSPRTANTGELFF.

The genes are TRBV6-1 and TRBJ2-7, with TRBD2 as a possible D gene (5 bases). In germline, CDR1 is MNHNS, CDR2 SASEGT. This CDR3 is built from 16 residues. Trimming took 0 bases from V and 6 from J, leaving 18 bases between them. CDR3 in amino acids: CASSEALLRGVSEQYF. The CDR3 bases are TGTGCCAGCAGTGAAGCGCTTCTCCGGGGAGTCTCCGAGCAGTACTTC.